Given below is one T cell receptor (beta chain) in context. The CDR3 covers 13 residues. Per germline, CDR1 MNHNY and CDR2 SVGAGI (reference sequence). Trimming removed 5 bases from V and 2 bases from J; junction bases left unmatched: 1. As handled by the study authors: Counts of nucleated cells, estimated from reference gene primer amplification, were obtained. This table comes from immunoSEQ multiplex PCR, and its TCRdb copy is limited to in-frame clones, with some not included. For V, J and clone size, that table is used; D and trimming come from the DNA. The sample lists fewer than 450,000 clones; about 93% were seen once. The data were obtained in a study of blood T cell repertoires in COVID-19. Study in general: Material from acute and convalescent COVID-19 was sourced from the United States, Italy and Spain. Nucleic acid was either cDNA or gDNA, and it came from T cells, B-cell-depleted T cells, or PBMCs.

This chain joins TRBV6-6 and TRBJ1-1, with 8 bases aligning to TRBD1. Material: peripheral blood. The sequence came from a woman in her late teens or twenties who had recovered from COVID-19. The CDR3 here is CASSDRGNTEAFF. In DNA, the CDR3 is TGTGCCAGCAGTGACAGGGGAAACACTGAAGCTTTCTTT.